The entry below describes one T cell receptor beta chain. These data originate in a study of yellow fever vaccine responses in identical twins. CDR3 length: 15 residues. The V gene lost 0 bases and the J gene lost 0 bases, with 8 bases spanning the gap. The germline gives CDR1 SGHRS, CDR2 YFSETQ. TCRdb redid the calling of the RT-PCR reads with MiXCR, one entry per CDR3 protein. The table has about 2,200 distinct CDR3 sequences, roughly 85% seen once. The specimen was T cells from blood (PBMCs), unsorted or a sorted subset (not recorded which), collected before or after yellow fever vaccination (not recorded which). The chain couples TRBV5-1 to TRBJ2-3; unclear D gene. This sequence was found in a woman between 18 and 30 years old who received the yellow fever vaccine. CDR3 in DNA: TGCGCCAGCAGCTTGGCCCTAAGTAGCACAGATACGCAGTATTTT. Translated, it gives CASSLALSSTDTQYF.